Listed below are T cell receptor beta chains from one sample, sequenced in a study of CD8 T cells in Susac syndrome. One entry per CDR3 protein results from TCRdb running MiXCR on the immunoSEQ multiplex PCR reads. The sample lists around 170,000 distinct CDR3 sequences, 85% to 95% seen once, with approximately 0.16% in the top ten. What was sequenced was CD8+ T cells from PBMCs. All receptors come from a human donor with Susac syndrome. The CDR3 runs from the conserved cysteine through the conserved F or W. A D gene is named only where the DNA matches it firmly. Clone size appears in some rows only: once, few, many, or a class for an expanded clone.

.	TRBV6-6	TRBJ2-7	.	CASSSRDTAYEQYF	TGTGCCAGCAGTTCGCGGGACACAGCCTACGAGCAGTACTTC
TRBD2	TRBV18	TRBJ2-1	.	CASSPAGTSGNEQFF	TGTGCCAGCTCACCAGCCGGGACTAGCGGCAATGAGCAGTTCTTC
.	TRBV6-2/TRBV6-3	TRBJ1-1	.	CASSYAGGSTEAFF	TGTGCCAGCAGTTATGCGGGCGGGAGCACTGAAGCTTTCTTT
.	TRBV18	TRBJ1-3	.	CASSPEGGPGNTIYF	TGTGCCAGCTCACCAGAGGGGGGCCCTGGAAACACCATATATTTT
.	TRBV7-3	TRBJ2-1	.	CASSLDSVGADEQFF	TGTGCCAGCAGCTTAGATAGCGTAGGGGCGGATGAGCAGTTCTTC
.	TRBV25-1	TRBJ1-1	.	CASSEWGEGMRTEAFF	TGTGCCAGCAGTGAATGGGGGGAGGGAATGAGGACTGAAGCTTTCTTT
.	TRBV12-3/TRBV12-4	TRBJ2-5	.	CASSRPSGGIGETQYF	TGTGCCAGCAGTCGCCCCTCAGGCGGGATTGGGGAGACCCAGTACTTC
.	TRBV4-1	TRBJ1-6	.	CASSQGHTRDSPLHF	TGCGCCAGCAGCCAAGGACACACTAGGGATTCACCCCTCCACTTT
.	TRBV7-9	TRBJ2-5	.	CASSRDSDQETQYF	TGTGCCAGCAGCCGGGACTCAGACCAAGAGACCCAGTACTTC
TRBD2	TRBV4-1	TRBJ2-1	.	CASSPTSESSNEQFF	TGCGCCAGCAGCCCGACTAGCGAATCCTCCAATGAGCAGTTCTTC
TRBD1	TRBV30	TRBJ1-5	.	CAWSGQGYNQPQHF	TGTGCCTGGAGTGGACAGGGGTATAATCAGCCCCAGCATTTT
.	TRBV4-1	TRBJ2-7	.	CASSHLTQGRIYEQYF	TGCGCCAGCAGCCACCTAACACAGGGGAGGATATACGAGCAGTACTTC
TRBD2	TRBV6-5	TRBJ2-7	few	CASSLAGDYEQYF	TGTGCCAGCAGTCTAGCGGGAGACTACGAGCAGTACTTC
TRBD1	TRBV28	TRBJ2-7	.	CASSPRDRRNEQYF	TGTGCCAGCAGCCCCAGGGACAGGAGGAACGAGCAGTACTTC
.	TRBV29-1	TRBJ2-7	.	CSASSSSSYEQYF	TGCAGCGCAAGTAGCAGCTCCTCCTACGAGCAGTACTTC
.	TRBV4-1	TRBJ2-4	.	CASSQDPPTSWNIQYF	TGCGCCAGCAGCCAAGATCCACCGACTAGTTGGAACATTCAGTACTTC
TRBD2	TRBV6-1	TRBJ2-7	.	CASSAYSGRAYEQYF	TGTGCCAGCAGTGCCTATAGCGGGAGGGCCTACGAGCAGTACTTC
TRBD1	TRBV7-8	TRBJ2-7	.	CASSLAHMTGGTYEQYF	TGTGCCAGCAGCTTAGCGCATATGACAGGGGGAACCTACGAGCAGTACTTC
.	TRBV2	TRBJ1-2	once	CASGAKGNYGYTF	TGTGCCAGCGGAGCCAAGGGAAACTATGGCTACACCTTC
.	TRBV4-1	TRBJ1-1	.	CASSQTGQANTEAFF	TGCGCCAGCAGCCAGACGGGACAAGCGAACACTGAAGCTTTCTTT
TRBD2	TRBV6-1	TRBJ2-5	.	CASKTGTSGSRGTQYF	TGTGCCAGCAAAACCGGGACTAGCGGGAGTCGGGGGACCCAGTACTTC
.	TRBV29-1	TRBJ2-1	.	CSVRPPSLFSEQFF	TGCAGCGTGCGACCCCCGTCCCTTTTCAGTGAGCAGTTCTTC
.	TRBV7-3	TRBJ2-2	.	CASSVTKAGELFF	TGTGCCAGCAGCGTCACCAAAGCCGGGGAGCTGTTTTTT
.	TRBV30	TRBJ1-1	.	CAWSVAGLMNTEAFF	TGTGCCTGGAGTGTAGCGGGACTGATGAACACTGAAGCTTTCTTT
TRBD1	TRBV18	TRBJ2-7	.	CASSPSGTVSYEQYF	TGTGCCAGCTCACCAAGTGGGACAGTATCCTACGAGCAGTACTTC
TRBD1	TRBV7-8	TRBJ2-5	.	CASSLRQGVMEETQYF	TGTGCCAGCAGCCTCCGACAGGGAGTTATGGAAGAGACCCAGTACTTC
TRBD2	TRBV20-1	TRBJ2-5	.	CSAREWTSGRQETQYF	TGCAGTGCTAGAGAATGGACTAGCGGGCGACAAGAGACCCAGTACTTC
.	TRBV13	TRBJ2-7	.	CASSHPGKAYEQYF	TGTGCCAGCAGCCACCCAGGTAAAGCCTACGAGCAGTACTTC
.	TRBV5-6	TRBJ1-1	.	CASSLYSPGGEAFF	TGTGCCAGCAGCTTGTATAGTCCGGGAGGGGAAGCTTTCTTT
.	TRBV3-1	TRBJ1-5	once	CASSQDFGNQPQHF	TGTGCCAGCAGCCAAGATTTCGGCAATCAGCCCCAGCATTTT
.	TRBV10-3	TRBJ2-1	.	CAISESATYNEQFF	TGTGCCATCAGTGAGTCCGCCACCTACAATGAGCAGTTCTTC
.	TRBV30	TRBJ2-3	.	CAWSVQTALGTDTQYF	TGTGCCTGGAGTGTACAGACAGCCCTGGGCACAGATACGCAGTATTTT
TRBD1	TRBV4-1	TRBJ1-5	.	CASSQDPGQYNQPQHF	TGCGCCAGCAGCCAAGATCCGGGACAGTACAATCAGCCCCAGCATTTT
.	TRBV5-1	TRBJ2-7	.	CASSPRRETYEQYF	TGCGCCAGCAGCCCCCGGAGGGAGACCTACGAGCAGTACTTC
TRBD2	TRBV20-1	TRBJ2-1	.	CSASLAGGPGEQFF	TGCAGTGCTAGTCTAGCGGGGGGGCCCGGTGAGCAGTTCTTC
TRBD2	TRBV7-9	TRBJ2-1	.	CASSPATSGSEQFF	TGTGCCAGCAGCCCGGCGACTAGCGGGTCAGAGCAGTTCTTC
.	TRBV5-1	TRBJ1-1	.	CASSLALTTGGDTEAFF	TGCGCCAGCAGCTTGGCCTTAACAACGGGAGGCGACACTGAAGCTTTCTTT
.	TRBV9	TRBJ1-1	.	CASSEGDLPNTEAFF	TGTGCCAGCAGCGAGGGGGACCTCCCGAACACTGAAGCTTTCTTT
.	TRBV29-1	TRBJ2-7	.	CSVRSTGGHEQYF	TGCAGCGTCAGATCGACAGGCGGCCACGAGCAGTACTTC